This TCR beta chain stems from a study of blood T cell repertoires in COVID-19. About the study: From the United States, Italy and Spain came samples of acute and convalescent COVID-19.

TCRdb keeps only in-frame clones here, not all; method: immunoSEQ multiplex PCR. Among 200,000 or so clones, about four fifths were seen once, and the ten largest hold about 2%. Assignment of participants to cohorts was predicated upon participant-reported clinical history. Per the germline V gene, CDR1 is SGHRS and CDR2 is YFSETQ. V was clipped by 1 base and J by 6 bases, with 10 bases between them. CDR3 length: 14 residues. The source of this sequence is a man aged 60-69 years who had recovered from COVID-19. Sample: PBMCs or T cells enriched from blood (not recorded which). V usage is TRBV5-1 and J usage is TRBJ1-4; TRBD1 is a possible D gene (6 bases). The CDR3 loop reads CASSLTGPDEKLFF. In DNA form, the CDR3 reads TGCGCCAGCAGCTTGACAGGGCCAGATGAAAAACTGTTTTTT.